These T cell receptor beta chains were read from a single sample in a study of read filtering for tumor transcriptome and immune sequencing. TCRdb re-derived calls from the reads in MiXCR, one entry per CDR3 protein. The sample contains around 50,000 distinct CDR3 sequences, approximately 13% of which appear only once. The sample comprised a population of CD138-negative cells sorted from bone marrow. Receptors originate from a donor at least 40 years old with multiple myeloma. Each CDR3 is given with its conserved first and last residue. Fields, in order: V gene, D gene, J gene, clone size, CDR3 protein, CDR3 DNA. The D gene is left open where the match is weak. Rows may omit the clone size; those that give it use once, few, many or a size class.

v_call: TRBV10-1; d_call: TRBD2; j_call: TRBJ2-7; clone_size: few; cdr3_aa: CASSDGGGPYEQYF; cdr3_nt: TGCGCCAGCAGTGATGGCGGGGGGCCCTACGAGCAGTACTTC
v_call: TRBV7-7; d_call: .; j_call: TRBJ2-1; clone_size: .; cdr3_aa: CASSLRGFYNEQFF; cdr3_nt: TGTGCCAGCAGCTTGCGTGGATTCTACAATGAGCAGTTCTTC
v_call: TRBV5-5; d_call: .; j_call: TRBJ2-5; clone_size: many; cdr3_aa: CASSLDAGSSETQYF; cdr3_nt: TGTGCCAGCAGCTTGGATGCAGGGTCGTCGGAGACCCAGTACTTC
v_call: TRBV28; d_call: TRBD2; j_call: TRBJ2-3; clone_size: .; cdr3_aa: CATHVGLAGGPGTDTRYF; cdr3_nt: TGTGCCACTCATGTGGGACTAGCGGGGGGGCCGGGCACAGATACGCGGTATTTT
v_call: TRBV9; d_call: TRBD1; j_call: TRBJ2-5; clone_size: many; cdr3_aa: CASSKTDRGRGETQYF; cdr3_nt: TGTGCCAGCAGCAAAACGGACAGGGGGCGAGGAGAGACCCAGTACTTC
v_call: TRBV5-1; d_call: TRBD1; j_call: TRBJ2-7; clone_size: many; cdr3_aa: CASSVGQRPYEQYF; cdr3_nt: TGCGCCAGCAGCGTGGGACAGAGACCTTACGAGCAGTACTTC
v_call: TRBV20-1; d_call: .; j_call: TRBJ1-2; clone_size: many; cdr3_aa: CSARDNPSTLRFTYGYTF; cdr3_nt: TGCAGTGCTAGAGATAACCCAAGTACCCTCCGTTTTACCTATGGCTACACCTTC
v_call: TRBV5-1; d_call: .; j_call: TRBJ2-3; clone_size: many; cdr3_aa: CASSLYGARMDTQYF; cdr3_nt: TGCGCCAGCAGCTTGTACGGGGCAAGAATGGATACGCAGTATTTT
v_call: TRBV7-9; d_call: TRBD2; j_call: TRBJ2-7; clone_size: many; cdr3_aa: CASSLGLAGAEQYF; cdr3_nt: TGTGCCAGCAGCTTGGGACTAGCGGGGGCCGAGCAGTACTTC
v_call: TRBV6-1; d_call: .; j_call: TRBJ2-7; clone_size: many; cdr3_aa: CASAAGETYEQYF; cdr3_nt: TGTGCCAGCGCCGCAGGAGAGACCTACGAGCAGTACTTC
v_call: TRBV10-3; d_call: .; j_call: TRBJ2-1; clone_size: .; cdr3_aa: CAISDGTGGPNEQFF; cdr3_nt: TGTGCCATCAGTGACGGGACTGGAGGTCCAAATGAGCAGTTCTTC
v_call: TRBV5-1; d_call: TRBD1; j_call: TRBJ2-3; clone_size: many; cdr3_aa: CASSIGTETDTQYF; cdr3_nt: TGCGCCAGCAGCATTGGGACAGAGACAGATACGCAGTATTTT
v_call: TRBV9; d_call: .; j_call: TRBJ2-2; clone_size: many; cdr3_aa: CASSVGTVVDGELFF; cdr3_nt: TGTGCCAGCAGCGTAGGAACAGTGGTGGACGGGGAGCTGTTTTTT
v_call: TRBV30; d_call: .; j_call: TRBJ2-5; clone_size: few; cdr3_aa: CAWSGGGGRTQCF; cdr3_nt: TGTGCCTGGAGTGGAGGTGGGGGGAGGACCCAGTGCTTC
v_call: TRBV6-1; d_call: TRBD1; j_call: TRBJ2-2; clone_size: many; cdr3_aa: CASSRRTGANTGELFF; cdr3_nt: TGTGCCAGCAGCCGTCGGACAGGAGCGAACACCGGGGAGCTGTTTTTT
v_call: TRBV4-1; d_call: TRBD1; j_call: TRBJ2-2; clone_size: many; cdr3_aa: CASSQEWGTGSNTGELFF; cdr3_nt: TGCGCCAGCAGCCAAGAATGGGGGACAGGTAGTAACACCGGGGAGCTGTTTTTT
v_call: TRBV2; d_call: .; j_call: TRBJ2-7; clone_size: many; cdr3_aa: CASMIGGEGNEQYF; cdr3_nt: TGTGCCAGCATGATAGGGGGAGAGGGAAACGAGCAGTACTTC
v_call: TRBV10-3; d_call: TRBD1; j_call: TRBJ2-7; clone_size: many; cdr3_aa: CASGQGSIYEQYF; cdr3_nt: TGTGCCAGCGGACAGGGATCCATCTACGAGCAGTACTTC
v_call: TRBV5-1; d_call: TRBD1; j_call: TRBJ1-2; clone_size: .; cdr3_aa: CASSLTAGVIRGRYTLYGYTF; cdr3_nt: TGCGCCAGCAGCCTCACCGCCGGAGTCATCAGGGGGCGTTACACCCTCTATGGCTACACCTTC
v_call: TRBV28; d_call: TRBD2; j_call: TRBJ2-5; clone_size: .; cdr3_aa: CASSLSAGGGGTQYF; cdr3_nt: TGTGCCAGCAGTTTATCAGCGGGGGGCGGAGGGACCCAGTACTTC
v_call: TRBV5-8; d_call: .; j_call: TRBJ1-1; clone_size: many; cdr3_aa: CASSSPGMNTEAFF; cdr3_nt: TGTGCCAGCAGCTCGCCAGGGATGAACACTGAAGCTTTCTTT
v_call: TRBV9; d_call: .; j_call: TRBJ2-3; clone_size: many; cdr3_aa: CASSEDGSTDTQYF; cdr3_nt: TGTGCCAGCAGCGAGGACGGAAGCACAGATACGCAGTATTTT
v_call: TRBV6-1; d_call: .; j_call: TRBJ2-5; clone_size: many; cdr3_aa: CASSRTPWGETQYF; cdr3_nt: TGTGCCAGCAGTAGGACACCTTGGGGAGAGACCCAGTACTTC
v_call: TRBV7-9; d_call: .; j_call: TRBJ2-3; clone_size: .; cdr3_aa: CAGSAGDRADTQYF; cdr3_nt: TGTGCCGGCAGCGCCGGGGATCGGGCAGATACGCAGTATTTT
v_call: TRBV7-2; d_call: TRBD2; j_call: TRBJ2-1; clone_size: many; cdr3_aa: CASSAAGGIYNEQFF; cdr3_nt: TGTGCCAGCAGCGCGGCGGGGGGTATCTACAATGAGCAGTTCTTC
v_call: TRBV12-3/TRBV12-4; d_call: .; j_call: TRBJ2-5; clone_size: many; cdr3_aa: CASSLQELETQYF; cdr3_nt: TGTGCCAGCAGTTTACAGGAGCTTGAGACCCAGTACTTC
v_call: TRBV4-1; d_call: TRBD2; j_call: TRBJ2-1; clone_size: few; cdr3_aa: CASSHTSGGAEEQFF; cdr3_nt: TGCGCCAGCAGCCACACTAGCGGGGGGGCGGAGGAGCAGTTCTTC
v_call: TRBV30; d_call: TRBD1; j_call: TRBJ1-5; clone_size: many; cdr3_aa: CAWSVGTGGNQPQHF; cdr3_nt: TGTGCCTGGAGTGTGGGGACAGGGGGCAATCAGCCCCAGCATTTT
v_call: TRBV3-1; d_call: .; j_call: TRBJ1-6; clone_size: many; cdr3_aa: CASSQEGYNSPLHF; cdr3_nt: TGTGCCAGCAGCCAAGAGGGATATAATTCACCCCTCCACTTT
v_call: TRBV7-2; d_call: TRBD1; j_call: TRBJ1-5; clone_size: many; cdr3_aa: CASSPGPGTGGQPQHF; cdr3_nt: TGTGCCAGCAGCCCCGGGCCCGGGACAGGCGGCCAGCCCCAGCATTTT
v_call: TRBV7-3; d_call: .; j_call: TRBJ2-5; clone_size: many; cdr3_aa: CASSPFARGETQYF; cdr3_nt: TGTGCCAGCAGCCCTTTCGCCCGTGGAGAGACCCAGTACTTC
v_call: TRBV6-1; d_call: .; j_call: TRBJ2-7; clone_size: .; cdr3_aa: CASSEVLGPLYEQYF; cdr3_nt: TGTGCCAGCAGTGAAGTCCTGGGCCCCCTCTACGAGCAGTACTTC
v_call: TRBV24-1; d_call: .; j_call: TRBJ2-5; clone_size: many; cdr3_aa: CATSAAGLGETQYF; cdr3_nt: TGTGCCACCAGTGCGGCGGGACTCGGGGAGACCCAGTACTTC